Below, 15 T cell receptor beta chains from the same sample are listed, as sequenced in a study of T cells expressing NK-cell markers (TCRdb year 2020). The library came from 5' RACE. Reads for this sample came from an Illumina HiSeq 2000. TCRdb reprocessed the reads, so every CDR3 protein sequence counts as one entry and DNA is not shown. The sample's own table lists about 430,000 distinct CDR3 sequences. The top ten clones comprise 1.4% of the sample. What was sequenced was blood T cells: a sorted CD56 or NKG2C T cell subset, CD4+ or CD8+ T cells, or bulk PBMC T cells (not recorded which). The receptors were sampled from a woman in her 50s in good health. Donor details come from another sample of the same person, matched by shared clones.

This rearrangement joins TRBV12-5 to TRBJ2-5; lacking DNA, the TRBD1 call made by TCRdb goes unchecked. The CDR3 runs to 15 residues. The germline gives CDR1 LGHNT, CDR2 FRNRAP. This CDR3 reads CASGSSGSPQETQYF.

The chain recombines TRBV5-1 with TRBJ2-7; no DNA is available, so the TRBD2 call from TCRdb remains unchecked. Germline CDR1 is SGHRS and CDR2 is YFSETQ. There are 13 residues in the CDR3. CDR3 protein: CASRELANYEQYF. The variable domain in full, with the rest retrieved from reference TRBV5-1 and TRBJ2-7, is KAGVTQTPRYLIKTRGQQVTLSCSPISGHRSVSWYQQTPGQGLQFLFEYFSETQRNKGNFPGRFSGRQFSNSRSEMNVSTLELGDSALYLCASRELANYEQYFGPGTRLTVT.

CDR3 residues: CASSWLPGSTDTQYF. The chain couples TRBV7-3 to TRBJ2-3; TCRdb picks TRBD1, but there is no DNA to check that call. CDR1 is SGHTA, CDR2 FQGTGA, per germline. This CDR3 comprises 15 residues.

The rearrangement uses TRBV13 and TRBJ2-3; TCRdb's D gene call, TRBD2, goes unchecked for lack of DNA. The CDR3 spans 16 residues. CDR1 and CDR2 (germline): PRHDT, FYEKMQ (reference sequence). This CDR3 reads CASSLILAGGSDTQYF.

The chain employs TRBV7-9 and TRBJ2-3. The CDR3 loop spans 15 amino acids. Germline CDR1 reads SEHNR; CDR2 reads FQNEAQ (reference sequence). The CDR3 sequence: CASSPKTFDTDTQYF.

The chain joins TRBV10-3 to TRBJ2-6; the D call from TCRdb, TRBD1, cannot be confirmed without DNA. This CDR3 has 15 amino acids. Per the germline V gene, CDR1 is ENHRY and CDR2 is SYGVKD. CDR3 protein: CAILDSVSGANVLTF.

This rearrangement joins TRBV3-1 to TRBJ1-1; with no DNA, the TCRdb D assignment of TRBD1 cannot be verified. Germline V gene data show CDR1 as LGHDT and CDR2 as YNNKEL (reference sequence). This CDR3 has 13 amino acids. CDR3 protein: CASSRQEATEAFF.

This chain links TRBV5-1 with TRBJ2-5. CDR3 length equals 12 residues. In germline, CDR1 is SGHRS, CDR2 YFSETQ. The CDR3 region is CASSSDSETQYF.

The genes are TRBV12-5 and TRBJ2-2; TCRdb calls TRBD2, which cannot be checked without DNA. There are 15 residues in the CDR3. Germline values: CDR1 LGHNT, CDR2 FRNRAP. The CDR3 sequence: CASGQGLAGVGELFF. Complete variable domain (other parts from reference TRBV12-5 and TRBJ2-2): DARVTQTPRHKVTEMGQEVTMRCQPILGHNTVFWYRQTMMQGLELLAYFRNRAPLDDSGMPKDRFSAEMPDATLATLKIQPSEPRDSAVYFCASGQGLAGVGELFFGEGSRLTVL.

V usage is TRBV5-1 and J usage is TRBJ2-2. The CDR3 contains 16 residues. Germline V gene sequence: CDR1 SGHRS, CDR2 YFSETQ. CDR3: CASSLGLAASTGELFF.

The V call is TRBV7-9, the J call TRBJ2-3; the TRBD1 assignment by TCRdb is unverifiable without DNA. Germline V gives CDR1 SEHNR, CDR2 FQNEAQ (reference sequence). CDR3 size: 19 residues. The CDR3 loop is CASSSTVVRDRGLSDTQYF. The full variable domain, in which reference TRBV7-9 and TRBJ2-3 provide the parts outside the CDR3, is DTGVSQNPRHKITKRGQNVTFRCDPISEHNRLYWYRQTLGQGPEFLTYFQNEAQLEKSRLLSDRFSAERPKGSFSTLEIQRTEQGDSAMYLCASSSTVVRDRGLSDTQYFGPGTRLTVL.

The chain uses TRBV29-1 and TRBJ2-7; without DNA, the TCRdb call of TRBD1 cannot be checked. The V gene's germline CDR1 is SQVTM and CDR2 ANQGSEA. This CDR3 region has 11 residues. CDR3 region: CSVGRGYEQYF.

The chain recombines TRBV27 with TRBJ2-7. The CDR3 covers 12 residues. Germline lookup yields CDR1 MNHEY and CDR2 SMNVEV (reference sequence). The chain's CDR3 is CAPPEIAHEQYF.

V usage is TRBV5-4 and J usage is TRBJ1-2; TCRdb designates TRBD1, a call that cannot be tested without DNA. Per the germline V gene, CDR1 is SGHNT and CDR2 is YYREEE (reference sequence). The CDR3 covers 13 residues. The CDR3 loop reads CASSLQGATGYTF. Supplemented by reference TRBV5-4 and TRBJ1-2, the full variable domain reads ETGVTQSPTHLIKTRGQQVTLRCSSQSGHNTVSWYQQALGQGPQFIFQYYREEENGRGNFPPRFSGLQFPNYSSELNVNALELDDSALYLCASSLQGATGYTFGSGTRLTVV.

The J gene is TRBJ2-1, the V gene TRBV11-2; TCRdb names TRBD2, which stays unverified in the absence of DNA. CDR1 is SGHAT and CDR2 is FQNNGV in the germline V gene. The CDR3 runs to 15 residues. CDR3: CASSPVRAFSSEQFF.